This passage covers 15 T cell receptor beta chains from one sample sequenced in a study of molecular identifiers for immune sequencing clone quantification. Via MiXCR, TCRdb re-called the PCR reads, giving one row per CDR3 protein. The sample has 490,000 or so distinct CDR3 sequences; roughly 24% are singletons. What was sequenced was naive CD8+ T cells from blood, with Jurkat cell RNA spiked in. Regarding subset: FACS-sorted CD8+CD4-CCR7+CD45RA+ naive T cells. These receptors were taken from a human donor in good health. Some libraries in this study had Jurkat cell RNA spiked in.

The rearrangement links TRBV28 to TRBJ2-7, with D possibly called TRBD1 or TRBD2 (6 bases each). Trimming took off 7 bases at V and 4 bases at J, with 17 bases between the two ends. The CDR3 covers 14 residues. CDR1 is MDHEN and CDR2 is SYDVKM in the germline V gene. The CDR3 protein is CASISPGAPYEQYF. In DNA, the CDR3 is TGTGCCAGCATTTCACCGGGGGCCCCATACGAGCAGTACTTC.

On this clonotype itself: A read error is possible here, since a much larger clone lies one base away. V usage is TRBV5-6 and J usage is TRBJ1-1; 9 bases align to TRBD1. This CDR3 region has 16 residues. Germline-derived CDR1 and CDR2 are SGHDT and YYEEEE. The CDR3 DNA is TGTGTCAGCAGCGGGGGACAGGGCAGTATGAACACTGAAGCTTTCTTT. Translated, it gives CVSSGGQGSMNTEAFF.

The chain uses TRBV5-6 and TRBJ1-6; no definite D call. In germline, CDR1 is SGHDT, CDR2 YYEEEE. This CDR3 contains 18 residues. Trimming pared 0 bases from V and 0 bases from J, leaving 13 bases between. CDR3 in amino acids: CASSLAGLLSSYNSPLHF. CDR3 DNA sequence: TGTGCCAGCAGCTTGGCCGGACTGTTGAGCTCCTATAATTCACCCCTCCACTTT.

This clonotype was detected only a few times. The genes are TRBV7-9 and TRBJ2-7; a possible D gene is TRBD1 (6 bases). Trimming pared 0 bases from V and 1 base from J, leaving 13 bases between. Looked up from germline, CDR1 is SEHNR and CDR2 is FQNEAQ (reference sequence). This CDR3 has 16 amino acids. The CDR3 bases are TGTGCCAGCAGCTTAGCGTTAGGACAGCTATCCTACGAGCAGTACTTC. Its protein is CASSLALGQLSYEQYF.

This clonotype was counted at least ten times. The chain employs TRBV28 and TRBJ2-3; a possible D gene is TRBD2 (6 bases). The germline gives CDR1 MDHEN, CDR2 SYDVKM. The CDR3 extends over 13 amino acids. Deletions cut 6 bases from V and 4 bases from J, with 11 bases between. The CDR3 loop is CASSPWEADTQYF. The CDR3 coding sequence is TGTGCCAGCAGCCCCTGGGAGGCAGATACGCAGTATTTT.

This clonotype appeared many times. The chain joins TRBV27 to TRBJ2-7, with D perhaps given as TRBD1 or TRBD2 (5 bases each). The CDR3 is 15 residues long. The V and J ends lost 2 bases and 0 bases respectively, with 11 bases between them. From germline, CDR1 is MNHEY and CDR2 SMNVEV (reference sequence). The CDR3 region is CASSLGTGISYEQYF. DNA for the CDR3: TGTGCCAGCAGTTTAGGGACCGGCATCTCCTACGAGCAGTACTTC.

In this sample, this clonotype turned up many times. The V call is TRBV7-2, the J call TRBJ2-1; D is uncertain. There are 13 residues in the CDR3. V was pared by 3 bases and J by 4 bases, with 7 bases between. Germline CDR1 and CDR2: SGHTA and FQGNSA. The CDR3 coding sequence is TGTGCCAGCAGCTTTGGGTTGTACAATGAGCAGTTCTTC. Translated: CASSFGLYNEQFF.

This clonotype came up many times. The chain is built from TRBV9 and TRBJ2-3; D remains ambiguous. The CDR3 contains 14 residues. Germline-derived CDR1 and CDR2 are SGDLS and YYNGEE. Trimming cost V 4 bases and J 1 base, with 10 bases left between them. CDR3 residues: CASSIGRGTDTQYF. The CDR3 nucleotides read TGTGCCAGCAGCATCGGCCGGGGCACAGATACGCAGTATTTT.

The chain recombines TRBV6-2 or TRBV6-3 with TRBJ2-7; 14 nucleotides match TRBD2. The CDR3 is 18 residues long. V was pared by 8 bases and J by 2 bases, with 14 bases of the junction left unmatched. CDR1 is MNHEY, CDR2 SVGEGT, per germline. CDR3 sequence: CASSPAGTSGSGTYEQYF. The CDR3 DNA is TGTGCCAGCTCACCGGCCGGGACTAGCGGGAGTGGTACCTACGAGCAGTACTTC.

The rearrangement joins TRBV13 to TRBJ1-5, with 8 bases identical to TRBD1. V shed 0 bases and J 6 bases; nucleotides not matched to a gene: 4. This CDR3 is built from 15 residues. Germline loops: CDR1 PRHDT, CDR2 FYEKMQ (reference sequence). CDR3 in DNA: TGTGCCAGCAGCTTAGGGTCAGGGGGCCGTCAGCCCCAGCATTTT. It is translated as CASSLGSGGRQPQHF.

The CDR3 DNA reads as TGTGCCTGGAATGGAGGTAGCCGGGACGAGCAGTACTTC. Translated: CAWNGGSRDEQYF. The rearrangement joins TRBV30 to TRBJ2-7; the D gene is possibly TRBD2 (5 bases). Trimming cost V 4 bases and J 5 bases, with 15 bases left between them. The CDR3 spans 13 residues. Germline CDR1 and CDR2: GTSNPN and SVGIG (reference sequence).

This clonotype was picked up a small number of times. The V and J genes are TRBV4-1 and TRBJ1-2; tentatively, D is TRBD1 (5 bases). Germline V lookup: CDR1 MGHRA, CDR2 YSYEKL. CDR3 length: 15 amino acids. Trimming cost V 4 bases and J 6 bases, with 18 bases left between them. The CDR3 sequence: CASSLSMGENHGYTF. The DNA for the CDR3 is TGCGCCAGCAGCCTTTCTATGGGGGAAAACCATGGCTACACCTTC.

The sample holds a few counts of this clonotype. V is TRBV4-3 and J is TRBJ1-4, with a weak D call TRBD1 (5 bases). Per the germline V gene, CDR1 is LGHNA and CDR2 is YSLEER. This CDR3 is built from 18 residues. With 2 bases removed from V and 3 bases from J, the gap between germline ends came to 19 bases. This CDR3 is CASSQNKRGALSNEKLFF. CDR3 DNA sequence: TGCGCCAGCAGCCAAAATAAGAGGGGCGCACTGTCTAATGAAAAACTGTTTTTT.

There are a few counts of this clonotype. V is TRBV2 and J is TRBJ1-1, with D unresolved. This CDR3 is 13 amino acids long. The V and J ends lost 3 bases and 3 bases respectively, with 8 bases between them. In germline, CDR1 is SNHLY, CDR2 FYNNEI. The CDR3 region is CASSDTRYTEAFF. In DNA form, the CDR3 reads TGTGCCAGCAGTGACACCAGGTACACTGAAGCTTTCTTT.

Details on this clonotype: A read error may be the cause here, since a much bigger clone is one base away. V is TRBV7-2 and J is TRBJ2-3; D uncertain. In germline, CDR1 is SGHTA, CDR2 FQGNSA. The CDR3 covers 13 residues. The V gene lost 11 bases and the J gene lost 2 bases, with 14 bases spanning the gap. CDR3 sequence reads: CALASDNTDTQYF. CDR3 DNA sequence: TGTGCCCTCGCGTCGGATAACACAGATACGCAGTATTTT.